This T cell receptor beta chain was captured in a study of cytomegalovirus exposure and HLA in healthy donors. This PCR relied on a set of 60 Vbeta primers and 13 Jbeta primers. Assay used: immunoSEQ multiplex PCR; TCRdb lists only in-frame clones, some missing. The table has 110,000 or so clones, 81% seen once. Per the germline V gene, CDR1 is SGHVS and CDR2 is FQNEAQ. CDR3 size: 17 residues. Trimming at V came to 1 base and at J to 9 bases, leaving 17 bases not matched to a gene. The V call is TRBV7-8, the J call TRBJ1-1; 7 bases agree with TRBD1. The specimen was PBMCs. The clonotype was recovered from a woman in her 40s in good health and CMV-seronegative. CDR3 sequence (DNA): TGTGCCAGCAGCTTAGTAGGGGGAGGCCAGGGGGTGGCTCAAGCTTTCTTT. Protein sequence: CASSLVGGGQGVAQAFF.